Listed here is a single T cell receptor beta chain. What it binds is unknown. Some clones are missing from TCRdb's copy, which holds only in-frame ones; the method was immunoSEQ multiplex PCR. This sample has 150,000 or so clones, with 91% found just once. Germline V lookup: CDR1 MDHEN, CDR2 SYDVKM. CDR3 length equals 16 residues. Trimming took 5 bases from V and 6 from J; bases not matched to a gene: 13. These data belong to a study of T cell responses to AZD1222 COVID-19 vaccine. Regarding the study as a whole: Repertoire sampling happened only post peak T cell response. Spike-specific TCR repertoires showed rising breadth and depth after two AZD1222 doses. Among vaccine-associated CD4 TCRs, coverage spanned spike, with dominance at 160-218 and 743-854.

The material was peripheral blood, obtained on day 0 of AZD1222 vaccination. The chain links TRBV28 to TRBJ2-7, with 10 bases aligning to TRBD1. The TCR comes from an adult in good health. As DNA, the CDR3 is TGTGCCAGCAGTATAACTCCGGGACAGGGGATCGGCGAGCAGTACTTC. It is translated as CASSITPGQGIGEQYF.